Below, 5 T cell receptor beta chains from the same sample are listed, as sequenced in a study of CD8 T cells in Susac syndrome. Reverse transcription used about 0.45 to 1 ug RNA and random hexamers. MiXCR was run by TCRdb on the immunoSEQ multiplex PCR reads, yielding one entry per CDR3 protein. The sample includes 200,000 to 300,000 distinct CDR3 sequences, 90% to 97% of them seen just once. The sequencing input was CD4+ T cells from PBMCs. These receptors all stem from a human donor with Susac syndrome.

V gene TRBV10-1 combines with J gene TRBJ2-7; TRBD1 might be the D (5 bases). Germline V lookup: CDR1 WNHNN, CDR2 SYGVQD (reference sequence). V was clipped by 2 bases and J by 4 bases, with 9 bases between them. The length of the CDR3 is 13 residues. The CDR3 sequence: CASSENQGYEQYF. Written as DNA, the CDR3 is TGCGCCAGCAGTGAGAATCAGGGTTACGAGCAGTACTTC.

This chain joins TRBV24-1 and TRBJ2-1; 7 bases are a match to TRBD1. Germline CDR1 reads KGHDR; CDR2 reads SFDVKD. The CDR3 has 15 amino acids. V shed 1 base and J 7 bases; nucleotides not matched to a gene: 6. The DNA for the CDR3 is TGTGCCACCAGTGATTTAACAGGGGTGGTAAATGAGCAGTTCTTC. It yields the protein CATSDLTGVVNEQFF.

This chain links TRBV3-1 with TRBJ1-2; D is uncertain. CDR3 length equals 14 residues. Trimming cost V 0 bases and J 2 bases, with 7 bases left between them. The germline CDR1 and CDR2 sequences are LGHDT and YNNKEL (reference sequence). CDR3 sequence: CASSQDSPNYGYTF. The CDR3 nucleotides are TGTGCCAGCAGCCAAGACAGCCCGAACTATGGCTACACCTTC. Looking up the rest from reference TRBV3-1 and TRBJ1-2 gives the full variable domain: DTAVSQTPKYLVTQMGNDKSIKCEQNLGHDTMYWYKQDSKKFLKIMFSYNNKELIINETVPNRFSPKSPDKAHLNLHINSLELGDSAVYFCASSQDSPNYGYTFGSGTRLTVV.

The rearrangement uses TRBV27 and TRBJ1-1, with no clear D. The V end lost 5 bases, the J end lost 1 base, and 11 bases lay between the germline ends. The germline V gene encodes CDR1 MNHEY and CDR2 SMNVEV (reference sequence). This CDR3 is built from 14 residues. CDR3 in amino acids: CASSGQFSNTEAFF. The CDR3 nucleotides are TGTGCCAGCAGTGGGCAGTTTTCGAACACTGAAGCTTTCTTT.

The J gene is TRBJ1-4, the V gene TRBV11-3; D possibly corresponds to TRBD1 (5 bases). From germline, CDR1 is SGHNT and CDR2 YENEEA. Trimming stripped 5 bases from V and 7 bases from J, with 17 bases between. The CDR3 has 15 amino acids. In DNA form, the CDR3 reads TGTGCCAGCAGCCCAGGAGGCAGGGAAGGTGAAAAACTGTTTTTT. Translation gives CASSPGGREGEKLFF.